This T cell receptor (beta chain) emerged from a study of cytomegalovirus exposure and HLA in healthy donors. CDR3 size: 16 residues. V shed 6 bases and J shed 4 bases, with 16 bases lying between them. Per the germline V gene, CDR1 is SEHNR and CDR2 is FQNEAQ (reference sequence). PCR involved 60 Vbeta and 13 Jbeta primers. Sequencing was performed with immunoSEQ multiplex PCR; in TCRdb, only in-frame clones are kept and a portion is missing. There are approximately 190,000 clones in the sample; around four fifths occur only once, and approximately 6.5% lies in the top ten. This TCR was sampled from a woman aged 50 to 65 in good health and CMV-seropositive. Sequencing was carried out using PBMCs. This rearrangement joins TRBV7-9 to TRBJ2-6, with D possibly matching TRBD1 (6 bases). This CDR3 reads CASRRTVFPGANVLTF. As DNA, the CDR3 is TGTGCCAGCAGAAGGACAGTCTTCCCGGGGGCCAACGTCCTGACTTTC. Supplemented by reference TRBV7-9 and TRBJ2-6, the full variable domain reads DTGVSQNPRHKITKRGQNVTFRCDPISEHNRLYWYRQTLGQGPEFLTYFQNEAQLEKSRLLSDRFSAERPKGSFSTLEIQRTEQGDSAMYLCASRRTVFPGANVLTFGAGSRLTVL.